This T cell receptor (beta chain) was sequenced for a study of T cells after yellow fever vaccination. This CDR3 is 16 amino acids long. V trimming: 5 bases; J trimming: 5 bases; junction bases outside the gene matches: 12. Germline CDR1 and CDR2: SGHRS and YFSETQ. TCRdb re-called the 5' RACE reads with MiXCR, one entry per CDR3 protein. The data contain 200,000 to 250,000 distinct CDR3 sequences, less than 8.5% of them singletons. Here the sequenced sample was CD4+ T cells sorted from PBMCs, taken 15 days after the yellow fever booster vaccination. The source is a man aged 25-40 years who received the YFV17D yellow fever vaccine. V usage is TRBV5-1 and J usage is TRBJ2-1, with 8 bases identical to TRBD2. As DNA, the CDR3 is TGCGCCAGCAGTCCTTTGGGGAGCGGGGGAAACAATGAGCAGTTCTTC. This gives the protein CASSPLGSGGNNEQFF.